These 24 T cell receptor beta chains were all obtained from the same sample, sequenced in a study of early T cells in non-severe SARS-CoV-2 infection. Using its own MiXCR run on the 5' RACE reads, TCRdb lists one record per CDR3 protein. The sample includes tens of thousands of distinct CDR3 sequences, about 9.5% of them seen just once. The input for sequencing was whole blood, taken at baseline. The receptors stem from an adult who was a healthcare worker with PCR-confirmed SARS-CoV-2 infection or an uninfected control (not recorded which).

Here the CDR3 reads CSAGGPYTGELFF. The CDR3 nucleotides are TGCAGTGCTGGCGGGCCCTACACCGGGGAGCTGTTTTTT. This chain joins TRBV20-1 and TRBJ2-2, with a possible D match to TRBD2 (5 bases). Germline V CDR1 and CDR2: DFQATT, SNEGSKA (reference sequence). V shed 5 bases and J shed 3 bases, with 10 bases lying between them. The CDR3 loop spans 13 amino acids.

In its sample, this clonotype was seen a few times. The chain couples TRBV2 to TRBJ2-3; 8 bases are shared with TRBD2. Germline CDR1 is SNHLY and CDR2 is FYNNEI. This CDR3 region has 16 residues. J gave up 2 bases and V 1 base, and 5 bases lay outside the gene matches. Here the CDR3 DNA reads TGTGCCAGCAGTGAAGGTAGCGGGGCCCCCACAGATACGCAGTATTTT. Protein: CASSEGSGAPTDTQYF.

This chain links TRBV7-3 with TRBJ2-7; perhaps D is TRBD1 or TRBD2 (5 bases each). Per germline, CDR1 SGHTA and CDR2 FQGTGA. The CDR3 is made up of 15 amino acids. Trimming stripped 4 bases from V and 5 bases from J, with 18 bases between. For the CDR3, the DNA is TGTGCCAGCAGCTCCTCCCCTTTCGGGGACCACGAGCAGTACTTC. Its protein product is CASSSSPFGDHEQYF.

This clonotype was counted at least ten times. The chain couples TRBV4-3 to TRBJ1-3, with 7 nucleotides matching TRBD1. The CDR3 length is 16 residues. Germline assignment: CDR1 LGHNA and CDR2 YSLEER. J gave up 0 bases and V 2 bases, and 4 bases lay outside the gene matches. The DNA of the CDR3 is TGCGCCAGCAGCCAAACTCCAGGGGGCTCTGGAAACACCATATATTTT. Its translation: CASSQTPGGSGNTIYF.

There are many counts of this clonotype. The gene calls are TRBV5-1 and TRBJ2-1; TRBD2 matches at 14 bases. The CDR3 length is 17 residues. Germline values: CDR1 SGHRS, CDR2 YFSETQ. Unmatched junction bases numbered 10, after V lost 4 bases and J lost 7 bases. CDR3 protein: CASSPIFRLAGGNEQFF. The CDR3 coding sequence is TGCGCCAGCAGCCCTATCTTCCGACTAGCGGGGGGGAATGAGCAGTTCTTC.

This rearrangement joins TRBV6-2 or TRBV6-3 to TRBJ2-1; D might be TRBD1 (6 bases). The CDR3 contains 14 residues. Trimming shortened V by 10 bases and J by 0 bases, and 13 bases separated the two germline ends. Germline CDR1 is MNHEY and CDR2 is SVGEGT. CDR3 coding DNA: TGTGCCACCAATACAGGGAGCTCCTACAATGAGCAGTTCTTC. Amino acid sequence: CATNTGSSYNEQFF.

In this sample, this clonotype turned up a few times. The chain employs TRBV4-3 and TRBJ1-2; D is uncertain. V lost 0 bases and J lost 3, with 8 bases in between. This CDR3 region has 14 residues. From germline, CDR1 is LGHNA and CDR2 YSLEER. The DNA for the CDR3 is TGCGCCAGCAGCCAAGAGGGAGGCGACTATGGCTACACCTTC. As protein: CASSQEGGDYGYTF.

The chain has TRBV6-6 and TRBJ1-3, with TRBD1 as a possible D gene (6 bases). V was cut by 7 bases and J by 0 bases, with 19 bases left in between. Germline loops: CDR1 MNHNY, CDR2 SVGAGI (reference sequence). This CDR3 has 17 amino acids. CDR3 sequence: CASTYGQIYPSGNTIYF. DNA for the CDR3: TGTGCCAGCACCTACGGACAGATTTACCCCTCTGGAAACACCATATATTTT.

This clonotype appeared many times. V gene TRBV5-4 combines with J gene TRBJ2-1; the D gene is possibly TRBD2 (5 bases). This CDR3 is 15 amino acids long. V was clipped by 1 base and J by 1 base, with 9 bases between them. CDR1 is SGHNT, CDR2 YYREEE, per germline (reference sequence). The CDR3 sequence: CASSLRTGSYNEQFF. The CDR3 region has the DNA TGTGCCAGCAGCTTGCGGACGGGATCCTACAATGAGCAGTTCTTC.

This clonotype came up many times. The CDR3 spells CASSESGNTEAFF. CDR3 in DNA: TGCGCCAGCAGTGAGTCAGGGAACACTGAAGCTTTCTTT. V and J are TRBV10-2 and TRBJ1-1; no reliable D call. CDR1 and CDR2 from the germline V gene are WSHSY and SAAADI. The V end lost 0 bases, the J end lost 1 base, and 3 bases lay between the germline ends. The length of the CDR3 is 13 residues.

This clonotype was found many times. V usage is TRBV6-5 and J usage is TRBJ1-2; 8 bases are shared with TRBD1. After removal of 4 bases from V and 8 bases from J, the junction contained 9 bases not matched to a gene. CDR1 and CDR2 from the germline V gene are MNHEY and SVGAGI. This CDR3 has 14 residues. CDR3 in DNA: TGTGCCAGCAGTTCTTTGGACAGGGTAGGAGGCTACACCTTC. It specifies CASSSLDRVGGYTF.

This rearrangement joins TRBV3-1 to TRBJ2-7, with D unresolved. The CDR3 is 14 amino acids. Looked up from germline, CDR1 is LGHDT and CDR2 is YNNKEL (reference sequence). Trimming stripped 0 bases from V and 7 bases from J, with 13 bases between. The CDR3 nucleotides read TGTGCCAGCAGCCAAGATGTAATCGCACGGGAGCAGTACTTC. This sequence encodes CASSQDVIAREQYF.

This clonotype was picked up a small number of times. V and J are TRBV5-6 and TRBJ1-1, with no clear D. Germline V gives CDR1 SGHDT, CDR2 YYEEEE. The CDR3 length is 15 residues. Trimming removed 0 bases at V and 1 base at J, with 10 bases between. The CDR3 nucleotides are TGTGCCAGCAGCTTGGCTGGCAGGCGGAACACTGAAGCTTTCTTT. It codes for CASSLAGRRNTEAFF.

This clonotype has more than one count but fewer than ten. The chain uses TRBV19 and TRBJ1-5; D ambiguous. CDR1 is LNHDA and CDR2 is SQIVND in the germline V gene (reference sequence). Trimming took 3 bases from V and 1 from J, leaving 7 bases between them. This CDR3 has 14 residues. Written as DNA, the CDR3 is TGTGCCAGTAGTATCTCGGGGAGCAATCAGCCCCAGCATTTT. Translating gives CASSISGSNQPQHF.

This clonotype showed up just a few times. The gene calls are TRBV10-1 and TRBJ2-7; a possible D gene is TRBD2 (5 bases). V lost 2 bases and J 5 bases, leaving 10 bases between the germline ends. The germline gives CDR1 WNHNN, CDR2 SYGVQD (reference sequence). This CDR3 is 13 amino acids long. The CDR3: CASSEGLGDEQYF. The CDR3 region has the DNA TGCGCCAGCAGTGAGGGTCTCGGGGACGAGCAGTACTTC.

This clonotype came up many times. V and J are TRBV3-1 and TRBJ2-5; 12 nucleotides match TRBD2. The germline gives CDR1 LGHDT, CDR2 YNNKEL (reference sequence). V dropped 2 bases and J dropped 5; count of bases not matched to a gene: 6. The CDR3 loop spans 16 amino acids. CDR3 bases: TGTGCCAGCAGCCAATCTAGCGGGGGGGCTGGGGAGACCCAGTACTTC. Amino acid sequence: CASSQSSGGAGETQYF.

This clonotype occurred a few times. The V gene is TRBV12-3 or TRBV12-4, the J gene TRBJ1-1; D is ambiguous. The CDR3 contains 15 residues. V lost 3 bases and J lost 0, with 11 bases in between. CDR3 nucleotides: TGTGCCAGCAGTTTCTCACCTACCATGAACACTGAAGCTTTCTTT. Its protein is CASSFSPTMNTEAFF.

The V and J genes are TRBV27 and TRBJ2-2, with D possibly being TRBD1 (5 bases). The CDR3 contains 14 residues. Germline-derived CDR1 and CDR2 are MNHEY and SMNVEV (reference sequence). Trimming took 3 bases from V and 5 from J, leaving 10 bases between them. The CDR3 is CASSLRRETGELFF. CDR3 bases: TGTGCCAGCAGTTTGCGCAGGGAAACCGGGGAGCTGTTTTTT.

The V call is TRBV4-2, the J call TRBJ1-1; tentative D call: TRBD1 (5 bases). The CDR3 covers 17 residues. Germline V gene lookup returns CDR1 LGHNA and CDR2 YNFKEQ. The ends were cut back, 0 bases at V and 1 base at J, with 15 bases in the middle. As DNA, the CDR3 is TGTGCCAGCAGCCAAGAAGGGGCCGTGGGAGGGAACACTGAAGCTTTCTTT. This encodes CASSQEGAVGGNTEAFF.

The chain uses TRBV5-1 and TRBJ1-3; D call uncertain. CDR1 and CDR2 from the germline V gene are SGHRS and YFSETQ. V lost 2 bases, J lost 4 bases, and 10 bases lay in between. This CDR3 comprises 14 residues. The CDR3 protein is CASSFVGYGNTIYF. CDR3 nucleotides: TGCGCCAGCAGCTTTGTTGGTTACGGAAACACCATATATTTT.

This rearrangement joins TRBV19 to TRBJ2-1, with TRBD2 identical over 8 bases. With V trimmed by 6 bases and J by 8 bases, 15 bases remained unmatched. Germline V CDR1 and CDR2: LNHDA, SQIVND (reference sequence). The CDR3 has 16 residues. The CDR3 region is CASRPLVAGGSHEQFF. The CDR3 bases are TGTGCCAGTAGGCCTCTCGTCGCGGGGGGAAGTCATGAGCAGTTCTTC.

This sequence joins TRBV15 and TRBJ2-7, with unresolved D. There are 13 residues in the CDR3. Trimming took 4 bases from V and 5 from J, leaving 12 bases between them. Germline CDR1 LNHNV, CDR2 YYDKDF (reference sequence). The CDR3 DNA is TGTGCCACCAGCATTCTGACCCCCGACGAGCAGTACTTC. Translated: CATSILTPDEQYF.

The chain has TRBV30 and TRBJ1-6; D is unresolved. Germline V CDR1 and CDR2: GTSNPN, SVGIG (reference sequence). Trimming took off 4 bases at V and 8 bases at J, with 12 bases between the two ends. The CDR3 has 13 residues. Here the CDR3 reads CAWKPERDSPLHF. The CDR3 DNA is TGTGCCTGGAAGCCCGAGCGGGATTCACCCCTCCACTTT.

This clonotype was observed at least ten times. The V call is TRBV7-2, the J call TRBJ1-6; a possible D gene is TRBD1 (6 bases). This CDR3 region has 19 residues. Trimming stripped 1 base from V and 6 bases from J, with 22 bases between. CDR1 and CDR2 from the germline V gene are SGHTA and FQGNSA. The CDR3 here is CASSLGRGARGAFNSPLHF. In nucleotides, the CDR3 is TGTGCCAGCAGCTTAGGCCGGGGGGCGCGGGGAGCATTTAATTCACCCCTCCACTTT.